This passage covers 18 T cell receptor beta chains from one sample sequenced in a study of cytomegalovirus exposure and HLA in healthy donors. The PCR ran on 60 Vbeta and 13 Jbeta primers. The repertoire was sequenced with immunoSEQ multiplex PCR; TCRdb's copy has only in-frame clones and lacks some. Of about 160,000 clones listed, approximately 80% are singletons. Sequences were obtained from PBMCs. These receptors all stem from a woman in her fifties or sixties in good health and CMV-seronegative.

This clone was observed a single time. Here the CDR3 reads CASTKGDRVYEQYF. The CDR3 nucleotides are TGTGCCAGCACCAAAGGAGACAGGGTGTACGAGCAGTACTTC. V is TRBV6-6 and J is TRBJ2-7, with 7 bases lining up with TRBD1. With V trimmed by 7 bases and J by 4 bases, 10 bases remained unmatched. The CDR3 contains 14 residues. Germline V gene sequence: CDR1 MNHNY, CDR2 SVGAGI (reference sequence).

The chain uses TRBV7-2 and TRBJ2-3, with D perhaps matching TRBD2 (6 bases). The germline CDR1 and CDR2 sequences are SGHTA and FQGNSA. The CDR3 is 14 residues long. V was clipped by 5 bases and J by 5 bases, with 14 bases between them. CDR3 sequence: CASSPILAVDTQYF. The CDR3 DNA reads as TGTGCCAGCAGCCCAATACTAGCAGTAGATACGCAGTATTTT.

The chain uses TRBV20-1 and TRBJ2-1; D gene uncertain. This CDR3 is 11 amino acids long. Trimming pared 3 bases from V and 6 bases from J, leaving 6 bases between. Germline lookup yields CDR1 DFQATT and CDR2 SNEGSKA (reference sequence). CDR3 region: CSASRGNEQFF. The CDR3 DNA reads as TGCAGTGCTAGTCGAGGCAATGAGCAGTTCTTC.

This chain uses TRBV5-1 with TRBJ2-5, with D possibly being TRBD1 (6 bases). The end of the DNA fits TRBJ2-7 better, so the J call may be wrong. Germline V lookup: CDR1 SGHRS, CDR2 YFSETQ. The CDR3 extends over 14 amino acids. The CDR3 is CASSLVGAPVEQYF. In DNA, the CDR3 is TGCGCCAGCAGCTTGGTGGGGGCTCCGGTCGAGCAGTACTTC.

The chain couples TRBV2 to TRBJ1-1, with D perhaps TRBD1 (6 bases). Germline values: CDR1 SNHLY, CDR2 FYNNEI. The V end lost 6 bases, the J end lost 2 bases, and 13 bases lay between the germline ends. The CDR3 has 14 amino acids. The CDR3 DNA sequence: TGTGCCAGCAGAGTTAGGGGGTCCAACACTGAAGCTTTCTTT. Protein: CASRVRGSNTEAFF.

The chain couples TRBV10-2 to TRBJ1-5, with D perhaps TRBD1 (5 bases). Trimming cost V 7 bases and J 1 base, with 11 bases left between them. This CDR3 region has 14 residues. Germline V lookup: CDR1 WSHSY, CDR2 SAAADI. The CDR3 bases are TGCGCCAGCAAGGGTGGACAAAGCAATCAGCCCCAGCATTTT. Its translation is CASKGGQSNQPQHF.

The chain has TRBV5-8 and TRBJ2-5; TRBD1 aligns across 7 bases. After removal of 5 bases from V and 1 base from J, the junction contained 5 bases not matched to a gene. Germline assignment: CDR1 SGHTS and CDR2 YDEGEE. CDR3 length: 14 amino acids. The CDR3 DNA reads as TGTGCCAGCAGTAGGGGACAGCCCCAAGAGACCCAGTACTTC. Its translation is CASSRGQPQETQYF. Filled out from reference TRBV5-8 and TRBJ2-5, the complete variable domain reads EAGVTQSPTHLIKTRGQQATLRCSPISGHTSVYWYQQALGLGLQFLLWYDEGEERNRGNFPPRFSGRQFPNYSSELNVNALELEDSALYLCASSRGQPQETQYFGPGTRLLVL.

The chain recombines TRBV5-1 with TRBJ1-1, with 7 nucleotides matching TRBD1. The length of the CDR3 is 15 residues. J gave up 7 bases and V 2 bases, and 11 bases lay outside the gene matches. In germline, CDR1 is SGHRS, CDR2 YFSETQ. This CDR3 reads CASSLVSGGRSEAFF. The CDR3 DNA reads TGCGCCAGCAGCTTAGTTTCAGGGGGAAGGAGTGAAGCTTTCTTT.

The chain recombines TRBV6-5 with TRBJ1-3; no firm D call. V was trimmed by 5 bases and J by 4 bases, leaving 9 bases between them. This CDR3 has 13 residues. Germline loops: CDR1 MNHEY, CDR2 SVGAGI. The CDR3 nucleotides are TGTGCCAGCAGTCTCCCGGGGGGAAACACCATATATTTT. Residues: CASSLPGGNTIYF.

This clone has just a few counts. The CDR3 protein is CASSVERQNNQPQHF. The CDR3 DNA sequence: TGCGCCAGCAGCGTAGAACGACAGAACAATCAGCCCCAGCATTTT. This sequence joins TRBV4-1 and TRBJ1-5, with a tentative D call TRBD1 (5 bases). The V end was cut by 5 bases, the J end by 3 bases, with 14 bases between. This CDR3 has 15 residues. CDR1 MGHRA and CDR2 YSYEKL come from the germline V gene.

This sequence joins TRBV2 and TRBJ1-5; D is unresolved. V was clipped by 5 bases and J by 6 bases, with 17 bases between them. CDR1 SNHLY and CDR2 FYNNEI come from the germline V gene. The CDR3 contains 15 residues. CDR3 in amino acids: CASSPGTKEGQPQHF. The CDR3 region has the DNA TGTGCCAGCAGTCCGGGAACTAAAGAAGGTCAGCCCCAGCATTTT.

The chain carries TRBV5-1 and TRBJ2-5; 8 nucleotides agree with TRBD1. Germline lookup yields CDR1 SGHRS and CDR2 YFSETQ. This CDR3 comprises 15 residues. Trimming took 7 bases from V and 1 from J; bases not matched to a gene: 9. CDR3 in DNA: TGCGCCAGCCGACAGGGGCCCGGCGTCCAAGAGACCCAGTACTTC. It is translated as CASRQGPGVQETQYF.

CDR3 amino acids: CASSPRLAGFRGTYEQYF. For the CDR3, the DNA is TGTGCCAGCAGCCCGCGACTAGCGGGGTTTAGGGGAACCTACGAGCAGTACTTC. The V gene is TRBV7-2, the J gene TRBJ2-7; 11 nucleotides match TRBD2. This CDR3 comprises 18 residues. Per germline, CDR1 SGHTA and CDR2 FQGNSA. V lost 5 bases, J lost 2 bases, and 14 bases stayed unmatched.

J is TRBJ2-5 and V is TRBV10-3; 10 bases align to TRBD2. CDR1 and CDR2 from the germline V gene are ENHRY and SYGVKD. V lost 2 bases, J lost 2 bases, and 8 bases stayed unmatched. This CDR3 contains 17 residues. CDR3 amino acids: CAISEGLLAGLQETQYF. DNA of the CDR3: TGTGCCATCAGTGAGGGGCTACTAGCGGGGTTACAAGAGACCCAGTACTTC.

This clone appeared a few times. The V call is TRBV4-3, the J call TRBJ1-6; D is uncertain. The germline CDR1 and CDR2 sequences are LGHNA and YSLEER. With 3 bases removed from V and 9 bases from J, the gap between germline ends came to 9 bases. The CDR3 has 13 amino acids. The CDR3 region has the DNA TGCGCCAGCAGCCACCCCCTCCCTTCACCCCTCCACTTT. It translates to CASSHPLPSPLHF.

The V gene is TRBV7-2, the J gene TRBJ2-7; D is perhaps TRBD2 (6 bases). V lost 1 base to trimming and J lost 0 bases, with 13 bases between them. The CDR3 spans 16 residues. The germline CDR1 and CDR2 sequences are SGHTA and FQGNSA. The CDR3 DNA follows: TGTGCCAGCAGCTTAGGAAGGACTAAAACCTCCTACGAGCAGTACTTC. It encodes CASSLGRTKTSYEQYF.

The V gene is TRBV28, the J gene TRBJ1-5; TRBD1 matches at 7 bases. Germline V gene lookup returns CDR1 MDHEN and CDR2 SYDVKM. The CDR3 consists of 14 residues. V lost 6 bases to trimming and J lost 6 bases; unmatched junction nucleotides: 8. The CDR3 reads CASRTPGGIQPQHF. CDR3 coding DNA: TGTGCCAGCAGGACCCCAGGGGGGATTCAGCCCCAGCATTTT.

This clone was detected a few times. The chain employs TRBV5-8 and TRBJ2-1; D is unclear. The germline CDR1 and CDR2 sequences are SGHTS and YDEGEE. The CDR3 has 15 residues. V was shortened by 0 bases and J by 0 bases, with 7 bases between the two germline ends. CDR3 sequence: CASSLGRSSYNEQFF. DNA of the CDR3: TGTGCCAGCAGCTTGGGGCGGAGCTCCTACAATGAGCAGTTCTTC.